A selection of T cell receptor beta chains follows, all from one sample in a study of identical twins. TCRdb passed the 5' RACE reads through MiXCR, listing each CDR3 protein once. Counted here are around 570,000 distinct CDR3 sequences, approximately 9.6% occurring once; the ten biggest clones make up 3%. These same records also appear under a second study, on yellow fever vaccine responses in identical twins.

Material: PBMCs. The receptor source for this set is a woman under 30 in good health. The CDR3 runs from the conserved cysteine through the conserved F or W. Fields, in order: CDR3 DNA, CDR3 protein, V gene, clone size, J gene, D gene. The D gene is left open where the match is weak. Clone size, where shown, is once, few, many, or a class for clones that have expanded.

TGTGCCAGCAGCTTTGGACAGCTCCCGAACACCGGGGAGCTGTTTTTT,CASSFGQLPNTGELFF,TRBV5-6,.,TRBJ2-2,.
TGTGCCAGCAGCCAAGAGGGACTAGCGGGTGATCAAGAGACCCAGTACTTC,CASSQEGLAGDQETQYF,TRBV4-2,few,TRBJ2-5,TRBD2
TGTGCCAGCAGCCGGGACAGGGTGTACACCGGGGAGCTGTTTTTT,CASSRDRVYTGELFF,TRBV12-3/TRBV12-4,few,TRBJ2-2,TRBD1
TGTGCCAGCAGCCCGCCGGTCTCCACAGATACGCAGTATTTT,CASSPPVSTDTQYF,TRBV7-9,few,TRBJ2-3,.
TGCGCCAGCAGCCAACTAAGAACCCGGACTAGCAAAGAGACCCAGTACTTC,CASSQLRTRTSKETQYF,TRBV4-1,many,TRBJ2-5,TRBD2
TGTGCCAGCAGCTCCGGGACAGGGATTTACGAGCAGTACTTC,CASSSGTGIYEQYF,TRBV7-2,many,TRBJ2-7,TRBD1
TGCGCCAGCAGCGGGCAGGGTATCGATACGCAGTATTTT,CASSGQGIDTQYF,TRBV4-3,.,TRBJ2-3,.
TGTGCCAGCAGTCTCTCCGTAGGGGGCACTGAAGCTTTCTTT,CASSLSVGGTEAFF,TRBV6-1,many,TRBJ1-1,.
TGTGCCAGCAGCCCCCCCGGCACTAGCGGGAACGAGCAGTACTTC,CASSPPGTSGNEQYF,TRBV7-2,few,TRBJ2-7,TRBD2
TGCGCCAGCAGCTTCGACAGCGAAGAGACCCAGTACTTC,CASSFDSEETQYF,TRBV5-1,few,TRBJ2-5,.
TGCGCCAGCAGCCAAGATATAAGCCCCGGCAATGAGCAGTTCTTC,CASSQDISPGNEQFF,TRBV4-1,few,TRBJ2-1,.
TGTGCCAGCAGTTACGACCCCGGCTGGTTCTTC,CASSYDPGWFF,TRBV6-6,few,TRBJ2-1,.
TGCGCCAGCAGCCAAGATCGGGCGGGAGGGCCCAACGAGCAGTACTTC,CASSQDRAGGPNEQYF,TRBV4-3,.,TRBJ2-7,TRBD2
TGTGCCACCAGCGGGCGGGGGCCCCAAGAGACCCAGTACTTC,CATSGRGPQETQYF,TRBV15,few,TRBJ2-5,.
TGTGCCACCAGCAAAGGCAGGGTCGGGTTTGGCTACACCTTC,CATSKGRVGFGYTF,TRBV15,.,TRBJ1-2,.
TGCGCCAGCAGCCAAGATAAGGATAGTAGCTACGAGCAGTACTTC,CASSQDKDSSYEQYF,TRBV4-3,many,TRBJ2-7,.
TGCAGCGTTGTAAGGATCAGCTCCTACGAGCAGTACTTC,CSVVRISSYEQYF,TRBV29-1,few,TRBJ2-7,.
TGTGCCAGTAGTATAGGTGGCGGGGGGGTCCAAGAGACCCAGTACTTC,CASSIGGGGVQETQYF,TRBV19,.,TRBJ2-5,TRBD2
TGTGCCAGCAGCACGGCGACAGGGGCAGCCGGCGAGCAGTACTTC,CASSTATGAAGEQYF,TRBV7-9,many,TRBJ2-7,TRBD1
TGTGCCAGCAGTGATCCGCTGGGTGGTGAGCAGTTCTTC,CASSDPLGGEQFF,TRBV25-1,.,TRBJ2-1,.
TGTGCCAGCAGTGGAGGGGATCAGCCCCAGCATTTT,CASSGGDQPQHF,TRBV6-1,many,TRBJ1-5,.
TGTGCCAGCAGTTACTCGAGGGGCGCGGGAGAGGGTGAAGCTTTCTTT,CASSYSRGAGEGEAFF,TRBV6-5,few,TRBJ1-1,.
TGTGCCAGCAGTTCTGGTGGGGCGGACCGTGGTCAGCCCCAGCATTTT,CASSSGGADRGQPQHF,TRBV28,many,TRBJ1-5,.
TGTGCCAGCAGTCCCCGGGCCTCCCCCGAGACCCAGTACTTC,CASSPRASPETQYF,TRBV28,.,TRBJ2-5,.
TGTGCCAGCAGCGGGCCCGGCAAAGATACGCAGTATTTT,CASSGPGKDTQYF,TRBV12-3/TRBV12-4,few,TRBJ2-3,.
TGCAGTGCTAGAGTTCTTTACAGTTTAAATCAGCCCCAGCATTTT,CSARVLYSLNQPQHF,TRBV20-1,few,TRBJ1-5,.
TGTGCCAGCAGTTCTATCAGCCGGACTAGCGGGAGACGCTATGAGCAGTTCTTC,CASSSISRTSGRRYEQFF,TRBV27,many,TRBJ2-1,TRBD2
TGTGCCAGCAGCCGGGCCTCTTTAGACGCCTCCTACGAGCAGTACTTC,CASSRASLDASYEQYF,TRBV6-2/TRBV6-3,.,TRBJ2-7,.
TGTGCCAGCAGCTCCGGGACATTTTACCAAGAGACCCAGTACTTC,CASSSGTFYQETQYF,TRBV5-5,.,TRBJ2-5,.
TGTGCCAGCAGTGCATTACAGGGGACAACTAATGAAAAACTGTTTTTT,CASSALQGTTNEKLFF,TRBV12-3/TRBV12-4,many,TRBJ1-4,TRBD1
TGTGCCTGGGGACAGCGCTTAGAGACCCAGTACTTC,CAWGQRLETQYF,TRBV30,.,TRBJ2-5,.
TGTGCCAGCAGTGCAAGGTGGGACAGGAACAATGAGCAGTTCTTC,CASSARWDRNNEQFF,TRBV12-3/TRBV12-4,.,TRBJ2-1,TRBD1
TGTGCCAGCAGCTCCCAGGACACTAATTCACCCCTCCACTTT,CASSSQDTNSPLHF,TRBV9,many,TRBJ1-6,.
TGTGCCAGCAGCTTTAGCGGGGCTACCTACGAGCAGTACTTC,CASSFSGATYEQYF,TRBV3-1,many,TRBJ2-7,TRBD2
TGTGCCACCACTCTCACCGGGGAGCTGTTTTTT,CATTLTGELFF,TRBV6-2/TRBV6-3,few,TRBJ2-2,.
TGTGCCAGCAGCAGGACTAGCGGGTACCGCCGTTCGTTCAATGAGCAGTTCTTC,CASSRTSGYRRSFNEQFF,TRBV6-1,few,TRBJ2-1,TRBD2
TGTGCCAGCAGTGCGGGCGGCATCAATCAGCCCCAGCATTTT,CASSAGGINQPQHF,TRBV6-1,.,TRBJ1-5,.
TGTGCCAGCGGTCCGGGCAGGGTGTACTTC,CASGPGRVYF,TRBV7-9,many,TRBJ2-7,.
TGTGCCAGCAGGGGCGGGACTCGGAACACCGGGGAGCTGTTTTTT,CASRGGTRNTGELFF,TRBV2,few,TRBJ2-2,.
TGTGCCAGCAGCTTAGGGTTGGGGGCGTCCTACGAGCAGTACTTC,CASSLGLGASYEQYF,TRBV11-2,.,TRBJ2-7,.
TGTGCCAGCTCACCACCGGTGAGGGGCAGGGCCTACGAGCAGTACTTC,CASSPPVRGRAYEQYF,TRBV18,.,TRBJ2-7,.
TGTGCCAGCAGCTCCGGCCCCGATTCACCCCTCCACTTT,CASSSGPDSPLHF,TRBV7-2,.,TRBJ1-6,.
TGTGCCAGCAGCAGTAGCGGGAGGGCCGGGGAGACCCAGTACTTC,CASSSSGRAGETQYF,TRBV7-2,few,TRBJ2-5,TRBD2
TGTGCCATCAGTGAGTCAGGTCCTTCTCTCACCGGGGTCCACTTC,CAISESGPSLTGVHF,TRBV10-3,few,TRBJ2-5,.
TGTGCCAGCGCCTCCCGGGGGCCGCTAGCCAAAAACATTCAGTACTTC,CASASRGPLAKNIQYF,TRBV6-1,.,TRBJ2-4,.
TGCAGTGCTATAATAGACAGTTCCTACGAGCAGTACTTC,CSAIIDSSYEQYF,TRBV20-1,many,TRBJ2-7,.
TGTGCCACCACGGTGGGGGGCCAAGAGACCCAGTACTTC,CATTVGGQETQYF,TRBV7-9,few,TRBJ2-5,.
TGTGCCAGCCAGGAGGGCAATCAGCCCCAGCATTTT,CASQEGNQPQHF,TRBV12-3/TRBV12-4,many,TRBJ1-5,.
TGCGCCAGCAGCTTTGAAGGGTCATACAATGAGCAGTTCTTC,CASSFEGSYNEQFF,TRBV5-1,few,TRBJ2-1,.
TGCAGCGTTCGGGGGCTAGGCACCGGGGAGCTGTTTTTT,CSVRGLGTGELFF,TRBV29-1,many,TRBJ2-2,.
TGTGCCAGCAGCCGACTAGCGGGGAACTACGAGCAGTACTTC,CASSRLAGNYEQYF,TRBV28,few,TRBJ2-7,TRBD2
TGCGCCAGCAGCTTGGATGTGCCAGATACGCAGTATTTT,CASSLDVPDTQYF,TRBV5-1,.,TRBJ2-3,.
TGTGCCAGCAGTTTAACGATGAGCGAGCAGTACTTC,CASSLTMSEQYF,TRBV28,many,TRBJ2-7,.
TGTGCCAGCAGGTTCGGGACAGGAGAGACCCAGTACTTC,CASRFGTGETQYF,TRBV12-3/TRBV12-4,many,TRBJ2-5,TRBD1
TGTGCCAGCAGGGATGGACAGGGGCTGACTTGGATGGAGCAGTACTTC,CASRDGQGLTWMEQYF,TRBV6-2/TRBV6-3,many,TRBJ2-7,TRBD1
TGTGCCAGCAGCAACACAGGGGGGAGCAATCAGCCCCAGCATTTT,CASSNTGGSNQPQHF,TRBV21-1,.,TRBJ1-5,.
TGTGCCAGCAGCCAGACAGGGAACTACGAGCAGTACTTC,CASSQTGNYEQYF,TRBV27,many,TRBJ2-7,TRBD1
TGTGCCAGCAGCCTGCTGGGGGGGAAGTTCTTC,CASSLLGGKFF,TRBV6-2/TRBV6-3,.,TRBJ2-1,TRBD2